The 29 T cell receptor beta chains below were found in one sample sequenced in a study of shared clonotypes between healthy human individuals (dated by TCRdb to 2018 to 2021). The method was the immunoSEQ multiplex PCR assay. Held by TCRdb, this immuneACCESS table contains in-frame sequences only and omits some clones. Under half of the omission traces to an unresolved V gene where checked; the cause of the rest is unknown. The sample table holds about 1.1 million clones, of which 75% to 80% were seen once. The top ten clonotypes cover 0.6% to 0.7% of the sample. The sequenced sample consisted of memory CD4+ T cells from PBMCs. Explained via the paper, the cell subset or site label denotes: CD45RA-negative fraction. The receptors stem from a man aged 18 to 35 in good health. Some clones in this sample may be carry-over from other donors' samples.

The chain couples TRBV5-1 to TRBJ2-3; 8 bases map to TRBD2. J gave up 2 bases and V 2 bases, and 4 bases lay outside the gene matches. Per the germline V gene, CDR1 is SGHRS and CDR2 is YFSETQ. CDR3 length: 15 amino acids. CDR3 coding DNA: TGCGCCAGCAGCTTCCAACTAGCGGTCACAGATACGCAGTATTTT. Translated: CASSFQLAVTDTQYF.

This chain connects TRBV7-2 to TRBJ1-4, with D perhaps matching TRBD1 (5 bases). CDR1 is SGHTA and CDR2 is FQGNSA in the germline V gene. The V gene lost 5 bases and the J gene lost 4 bases, with 17 bases spanning the gap. The CDR3 totals 16 residues. The CDR3, as DNA: TGTGCCAGCAGCCTAAATACCGGGACGGGTAATGAAAAACTGTTTTTT. Protein product: CASSLNTGTGNEKLFF. Together with reference TRBV7-2 and TRBJ1-4, the CDR3 gives the full variable domain: GAGVSQSPSNKVTEKGKDVELRCDPISGHTALYWYRQSLGQGLEFLIYFQGNSAPDKSGLPSDRFSAERTGGSVSTLTIQRTQQEDSAVYLCASSLNTGTGNEKLFFGSGTQLSVL.

CDR3: CASSSEGTIQYF. CDR3 coding DNA: TGTGCCAGCAGCTCGGAGGGCACCATTCAGTACTTC. The chain has TRBV7-2 and TRBJ2-4; D might be TRBD2 (6 bases). This CDR3 spans 12 amino acids. Germline V lookup: CDR1 SGHTA, CDR2 FQGNSA. Trimming cost V 4 bases and J 9 bases, with 10 bases left between them.

The rearrangement links TRBV5-1 to TRBJ2-7, with D possibly being TRBD2 (6 bases). Germline V lookup: CDR1 SGHRS, CDR2 YFSETQ. With 0 bases removed from V and 4 bases from J, the gap between germline ends came to 14 bases. The CDR3 has 15 amino acids. CDR3 residues: CASSLDQPGEYEQYF. CDR3 in DNA: TGCGCCAGCAGCTTGGATCAGCCGGGGGAATACGAGCAGTACTTC.

The genes are TRBV9 and TRBJ2-6; no firm D call. This CDR3 has 15 residues. V was trimmed by 1 base and J by 4 bases, leaving 9 bases between them. CDR1 and CDR2 (germline): SGDLS, YYNGEE. The CDR3 loop reads CASSVRGYGANVLTF. The CDR3 nucleotides are TGTGCCAGCAGCGTACGTGGATACGGGGCCAACGTCCTGACTTTC.

CDR3 DNA sequence: TGCGCCAGCAGCCACGTAACGGATGCCGGCTACACCTTC. It yields the protein CASSHVTDAGYTF. The chain joins TRBV4-1 to TRBJ1-2; no clear D. V lost 3 bases and J 8 bases, leaving 13 bases between the germline ends. The CDR3 runs to 13 residues. Germline-derived CDR1 and CDR2 are MGHRA and YSYEKL.

This clone was seen only once. The V gene is TRBV4-2, the J gene TRBJ1-1, with TRBD1 as a possible D gene (5 bases). The CDR3 consists of 15 residues. The ends were cut back, 1 base at V and 1 base at J, with 10 bases in the middle. The V gene's germline CDR1 is LGHNA and CDR2 YNFKEQ. CDR3 nucleotides: TGTGCCAGCAGCCAAGCCCGGGGCAAGAACACTGAAGCTTTCTTT. This codes for CASSQARGKNTEAFF.

The gene calls are TRBV29-1 and TRBJ1-3, with D possibly TRBD1 on 5 matching bases. V was trimmed by 5 bases and J by 4 bases, leaving 12 bases between them. The CDR3 loop spans 13 amino acids. Looked up from germline, CDR1 is SQVTM and CDR2 is ANQGSEA. The CDR3 is CSVNPGRGNTIYF. The CDR3 DNA follows: TGCAGCGTTAACCCAGGGAGAGGAAACACCATATATTTT.

This sequence joins TRBV7-8 and TRBJ2-7; D is perhaps TRBD1 or TRBD2 (6 bases each). This CDR3 is 12 amino acids long. Trimming took 5 bases from V and 6 from J, leaving 11 bases between them. CDR1 SGHVS and CDR2 FQNEAQ come from the germline V gene. The CDR3 spells CASSPRGREQYF. For the CDR3, the DNA is TGTGCCAGCAGCCCCCGGGGGCGCGAGCAGTACTTC.

The table lists this clone with a few counts. This chain joins TRBV27 and TRBJ2-3; possible D gene TRBD1, 5 bases. The CDR3 extends over 14 amino acids. CDR1 is MNHEY, CDR2 SMNVEV, per germline (reference sequence). The V gene lost 6 bases and the J gene lost 1 base, with 11 bases spanning the gap. The CDR3 reads CASRTVFGTDTQYF. CDR3 in DNA: TGTGCCAGCAGGACAGTGTTTGGCACAGATACGCAGTATTTT.

This rearrangement joins TRBV18 to TRBJ2-3; 7 bases fit TRBD1. The trim removed 6 bases at V and 3 bases at J, leaving 9 bases unmatched. The CDR3 covers 15 residues. Germline assignment: CDR1 KGHSH and CDR2 LQKENI. CDR3 nucleotide sequence: TGTGCCAGCTCTCGAGCAGGGGGTAGGACAGATACGCAGTATTTT. Translation gives CASSRAGGRTDTQYF. The full variable domain, with the rest looked up from reference TRBV18 and TRBJ2-3, is NAGVMQNPRHLVRRRGQEARLRCSPMKGHSHVYWYRQLPEEGLKFMVYLQKENIIDESGMPKERFSAEFPKEGPSILRIQQVVRGDSAAYFCASSRAGGRTDTQYFGPGTRLTVL.

Here the CDR3 reads CASSVGTMNTEAFF. The CDR3 DNA reads as TGTGCCAGCAGCGTAGGTACCATGAACACTGAAGCTTTCTTT. The V call is TRBV9, the J call TRBJ1-1; D is undetermined. The germline V gene has CDR1 SGDLS and CDR2 YYNGEE. This CDR3 contains 14 residues. V shed 0 bases and J shed 0 bases, with 6 bases lying between them.

This chain connects TRBV5-4 to TRBJ2-7; 7 nucleotides match TRBD1. The germline CDR1 and CDR2 sequences are SGHNT and YYREEE (reference sequence). V lost 0 bases, J lost 3 bases, and 6 bases stayed unmatched. The CDR3 has 15 residues. This CDR3 is CASSLGQGIVYEQYF. CDR3 nucleotide sequence: TGTGCCAGCAGCTTGGGACAGGGTATTGTCTACGAGCAGTACTTC.

The rearrangement links TRBV4-2 to TRBJ2-7; TRBD2 matches 11 bases. V gave up 0 bases and J gave up 6 bases; unmatched junction bases: 7. Germline V gene sequence: CDR1 LGHNA, CDR2 YNFKEQ. The CDR3 totals 16 residues. CDR3 in amino acids: CASSQDGLAGGGEQYF. The DNA for the CDR3 is TGTGCCAGCAGCCAAGACGGGCTAGCGGGAGGTGGCGAGCAGTACTTC.

The V and J genes are TRBV5-1 and TRBJ2-7; 10 nucleotides agree with TRBD2. The CDR3 is 15 residues long. With 5 bases clipped from V and 4 bases from J, the junction kept 9 bases outside the gene matches. In germline, CDR1 is SGHRS, CDR2 YFSETQ. This CDR3 reads CASRAGLAAGYEQYF. The CDR3 region has the DNA TGCGCCAGCAGGGCCGGACTAGCGGCGGGTTACGAGCAGTACTTC.

The chain employs TRBV29-1 and TRBJ2-3; perhaps TRBD2 as D (6 bases). Trimming removed 2 bases at V and 3 bases at J, with 15 bases between. This CDR3 region has 15 residues. The germline V gene has CDR1 SQVTM and CDR2 ANQGSEA. The CDR3 coding sequence is TGCAGCGTTGAAACCACGGGGGTTCTGACAGATACGCAGTATTTT. The encoded protein is CSVETTGVLTDTQYF.

The chain recombines TRBV7-2 with TRBJ1-3, with D unresolved. Trimming pared 1 base from V and 4 bases from J, leaving 8 bases between. From germline, CDR1 is SGHTA and CDR2 FQGNSA. The CDR3 contains 14 residues. CDR3 in amino acids: CASSLVPKGNTIYF. CDR3 in DNA: TGTGCCAGCAGCTTAGTCCCCAAGGGAAACACCATATATTTT.

The V and J genes are TRBV11-2 and TRBJ2-3; possible D gene TRBD2, 6 bases. V was trimmed by 1 base and J by 2 bases, leaving 13 bases between them. This CDR3 has 16 residues. CDR1 and CDR2 from the germline V gene are SGHAT and FQNNGV. The CDR3 protein is CASSLVVGGLTDTQYF. As DNA, the CDR3 is TGTGCCAGCAGCTTAGTGGTGGGAGGCCTCACAGATACGCAGTATTTT.

This chain links TRBV5-6 with TRBJ2-2; D unresolved. V was cut by 2 bases and J by 0 bases, with 8 bases left in between. Germline V gene lookup returns CDR1 SGHDT and CDR2 YYEEEE. The CDR3 covers 15 residues. The DNA for the CDR3 is TGTGCCAGCAGCTTAGAAATAGCGAACACCGGGGAGCTGTTTTTT. Its protein product is CASSLEIANTGELFF.

Comments on this clone: A far larger clone lies a single base away; this is likely a read error. This sequence joins TRBV11-2 and TRBJ2-1, with D uncertain. Germline CDR1 is SGHAT and CDR2 is FQNNGV. CDR3 size: 13 residues. The CDR3 DNA reads as TGTGCCAGCAGCTTAGAGTTGCGAGTTGAGCAGCTCTTC. It codes for CASSLELRVEQLF.

The rearrangement joins TRBV7-2 to TRBJ2-4, with 7 bases lining up with TRBD2. Germline CDR1 and CDR2: SGHTA and FQGNSA. V shed 4 bases, J shed 6 bases, and the junction held 9 bases outside the gene matches. This CDR3 is 15 amino acids long. In DNA, the CDR3 is TGTGCCAGCAGCTGGGCTAGGGGCGGGGGAAACATTCAGTACTTC. Encoded protein: CASSWARGGGNIQYF.

This clone was recorded many times. The chain recombines TRBV11-2 with TRBJ1-1; D is ambiguous. V shed 4 bases and J shed 5 bases, with 14 bases lying between them. Germline V lookup: CDR1 SGHAT, CDR2 FQNNGV. CDR3 size: 14 residues. The CDR3 here is CASSSHRGWTEAFF. In DNA, the CDR3 is TGTGCCAGCAGCTCCCACAGAGGATGGACTGAAGCTTTCTTT.

This chain links TRBV2 with TRBJ1-4, with TRBD1 identical over 8 bases. Germline assignment: CDR1 SNHLY and CDR2 FYNNEI. The CDR3 has 14 residues. Unmatched junction bases numbered 7, after V lost 6 bases and J lost 7 bases. In DNA, the CDR3 is TGTGCCAGCAGCCCCTGGACAGGGAGTGAAAAACTGTTTTTT. Its protein product is CASSPWTGSEKLFF.

Concerning this clone itself: Other DNA sequences of this sample code for an identical CDR3. CDR3: CASSFDRGNYNEQFF. The DNA for the CDR3 is TGTGCCAGCAGCTTCGACAGGGGAAACTACAATGAGCAGTTCTTC. The J gene is TRBJ2-1, the V gene TRBV7-3; TRBD1 agrees at 8 bases. The trim removed 3 bases at V and 3 bases at J, leaving 4 bases unmatched. The CDR3 consists of 15 residues. Germline CDR1 is SGHTA and CDR2 is FQGTGA.

CDR3 protein: CASSENPDQETQYF. The CDR3 region has the DNA TGTGCCAGCAGTGAAAACCCGGACCAAGAGACCCAGTACTTC. This chain links TRBV6-1 with TRBJ2-5; no clear D gene. Deletions cut 2 bases from V and 0 bases from J, with 7 bases between. The CDR3 is 14 amino acids. In germline, CDR1 is MNHNS, CDR2 SASEGT.

The sample holds a few counts of this clone. V is TRBV7-2 and J is TRBJ2-5; weak D call: TRBD1 (6 bases). Trimming cost V 5 bases and J 5 bases, with 15 bases left between them. The CDR3 runs to 14 residues. Germline assignment: CDR1 SGHTA and CDR2 FQGNSA. The CDR3 DNA sequence: TGTGCCAGCAGCGACTCCTGGGGGCGGGAGACCCAGTACTTC. It yields the protein CASSDSWGRETQYF.

With respect to this clone: With only one base between it and a far larger clone, this is likely a read error. Other DNA variants within this sample encode the same CDR3. The V and J genes are TRBV7-7 and TRBJ1-1, with D possibly TRBD1 on 5 matching bases. The germline gives CDR1 SSHAT, CDR2 FNYEAQ (reference sequence). V was clipped by 5 bases and J by 1 base, with 8 bases between them. This CDR3 has 13 residues. The chain's CDR3 is CASSLQENTEAFF. CDR3 bases: TGTGCCAGCAGCCTACAGGAGAACACTGAAGCTTTCTTT.

With respect to this clone: The sample contains more than one DNA sequence encoding this CDR3. V gene TRBV28 combines with J gene TRBJ1-6; 9 bases align to TRBD1. The V gene end was trimmed by 6 bases and the J gene end by 4 bases; junction bases not matched to a gene: 4. The CDR3 has 15 residues. CDR1 MDHEN and CDR2 SYDVKM come from the germline V gene. CDR3 sequence reads: CASRGQGTYNSPLHF. For the CDR3, the DNA is TGTGCCAGCAGGGGACAGGGAACTTATAATTCACCCCTCCACTTT. Full variable domain (rest looked up from reference TRBV28 and TRBJ1-6): DVKVTQSSRYLVKRTGEKVFLECVQDMDHENMFWYRQDPGLGLRLIYFSYDVKMKEKGDIPEGYSVSREKKERFSLILESASTNQTSMYLCASRGQGTYNSPLHFGNGTRLTVT.

This sequence joins TRBV25-1 and TRBJ2-5, with D perhaps matching TRBD2 (5 bases). The closer fit of TRBJ2-7 to the DNA end suggests the J call may be wrong. Germline CDR1 MGHDK, CDR2 SYGVNS. The CDR3 covers 12 residues. For the CDR3, the DNA is TGTGCCAGCACCGCCCGGGACTACGAGCAGTACTTC. Its translation: CASTARDYEQYF.